Listed here are 23 T cell receptor beta chains from one sample, sequenced in a study of response to subunit inactivated influenza vaccine. TCRdb reanalysed the RT-PCR reads using MiXCR and keeps one entry per CDR3 protein. The sample includes about 520,000 distinct CDR3 sequences, roughly 9.8% of them seen just once. The specimen comprised PBMCs from blood, sampled 45 days after vaccination. These receptors originate from a man aged 45-65 years who received an inactivated influenza vaccine.

The chain employs TRBV7-2 and TRBJ1-3; no firm D call. Germline V gives CDR1 SGHTA, CDR2 FQGNSA. The V end lost 1 base, the J end lost 3 bases, and 13 bases lay between the germline ends. This CDR3 comprises 16 residues. For the CDR3, the DNA is TGTGCCAGCAGCTTAGGGGGTTCCTTGATTGGAAACACCATATATTTT. Its translation: CASSLGGSLIGNTIYF.

This chain connects TRBV7-8 to TRBJ1-3, with D tentatively TRBD1 (6 bases). Per the germline V gene, CDR1 is SGHVS and CDR2 is FQNEAQ. The CDR3 consists of 16 residues. Trimming pared 5 bases from V and 0 bases from J, leaving 14 bases between. CDR3 protein: CASSVATGYSGNTIYF. DNA for the CDR3: TGTGCCAGCAGCGTCGCCACAGGGTACTCTGGAAACACCATATATTTT.

This clonotype was seen many times. The chain couples TRBV20-1 to TRBJ2-3; 7 positions agree with TRBD2. With V trimmed by 6 bases and J by 2 bases, 11 bases remained unmatched. CDR1 DFQATT and CDR2 SNEGSKA come from the germline V gene (reference sequence). The CDR3 loop spans 15 amino acids. This CDR3 reads CSAPPLRELTDTQYF. The CDR3 DNA reads as TGCAGTGCCCCCCCCTTGCGGGAGCTCACAGATACGCAGTATTTT.

The V and J genes are TRBV18 and TRBJ1-1; TRBD1 matches 7 bases. Per the germline V gene, CDR1 is KGHSH and CDR2 is LQKENI. This CDR3 is 15 amino acids long. V lost 1 base, J lost 6 bases, and 8 bases stayed unmatched. The DNA for the CDR3 is TGTGCCAGCTCACCACAGGGGGCCAAGTACGCTGAAGCTTTCTTT. It codes for CASSPQGAKYAEAFF.

This clonotype was recorded at least ten times. The J gene is TRBJ2-1, the V gene TRBV24-1; TRBD1 agrees at 8 bases. The CDR3 runs 14 residues. Germline V gives CDR1 KGHDR, CDR2 SFDVKD. Trimming at V came to 9 bases and at J to 3 bases, leaving 6 bases not matched to a gene. CDR3 sequence: CATQDRDGYNEQFF. CDR3 bases: TGTGCCACCCAGGACAGGGATGGCTACAATGAGCAGTTCTTC.

The rearrangement joins TRBV28 to TRBJ2-5, with TRBD1 as a possible D gene (6 bases). The CDR3 loop spans 18 amino acids. The germline gives CDR1 MDHEN, CDR2 SYDVKM. With 4 bases removed from V and 5 bases from J, the gap between germline ends came to 26 bases. CDR3 loop: CASSSSSYRDMNVETQYF. The CDR3 nucleotides read TGTGCCAGCAGTTCGAGCTCCTACCGGGACATGAACGTGGAGACCCAGTACTTC.

This clonotype was observed a few times. The V and J genes are TRBV15 and TRBJ2-7, with D possibly matching TRBD2 (6 bases). The CDR3 is 16 amino acids. Deletions cut 5 bases from V and 0 bases from J, with 17 bases between. Looked up from germline, CDR1 is LNHNV and CDR2 is YYDKDF (reference sequence). CDR3 sequence reads: CATSPRRGGNSYEQYF. CDR3 sequence (DNA): TGTGCCACCAGCCCCCGGCGGGGAGGTAACTCCTACGAGCAGTACTTC.

This clonotype appeared many times. CDR3 residues: CSVGGRQGGSSSNEKLFF. The DNA of the CDR3 is TGCAGCGTTGGCGGAAGACAGGGAGGCTCATCGTCTAATGAAAAACTGTTTTTT. The V gene is TRBV29-1, the J gene TRBJ1-4; the match to TRBD1 covers 7 bases. The junction had 17 bases not matched to a gene; V was cut back by 4 bases and J by 3 bases. Germline V gives CDR1 SQVTM, CDR2 ANQGSEA. CDR3 size: 18 residues.

The CDR3 region is CAISESGGLGANVLTF. In DNA, the CDR3 is TGTGCCATCAGTGAGTCGGGCGGCTTGGGGGCCAACGTCCTGACTTTC. The genes are TRBV10-3 and TRBJ2-6; D gene ambiguous. V shed 0 bases and J shed 4 bases, with 10 bases lying between them. CDR3 length: 16 residues. The germline V gene encodes CDR1 ENHRY and CDR2 SYGVKD.

This sequence joins TRBV29-1 and TRBJ2-1; D not resolved. Trimming cost V 6 bases and J 3 bases, with 12 bases left between them. The germline gives CDR1 SQVTM, CDR2 ANQGSEA. The CDR3 has 13 amino acids. DNA of the CDR3: TGCAGCGTGGGCACGTTCCGCTACAATGAGCAGTTCTTC. Amino acid sequence: CSVGTFRYNEQFF.

This clonotype was seen at least ten times. The V gene is TRBV29-1, the J gene TRBJ2-5, with 8 positions matching TRBD1. The CDR3 runs to 15 residues. The V segment lost 2 bases and the J segment 5 bases; nucleotides outside the gene matches: 10. The V gene's germline CDR1 is SQVTM and CDR2 ANQGSEA. The CDR3 DNA follows: TGCAGCGTTGAATTCAGAGGACAGGGAGTTGAGACCCAGTACTTC. Its translation: CSVEFRGQGVETQYF.

This clonotype was seen a few times. V and J are TRBV7-2 and TRBJ2-1, with a possible D match to TRBD2 (6 bases). There are 17 residues in the CDR3. Germline-derived CDR1 and CDR2 are SGHTA and FQGNSA. V was cut by 5 bases and J by 0 bases, with 17 bases left in between. CDR3 protein: CASSQGLWDSSYNEQFF. The CDR3 DNA follows: TGTGCCAGCAGCCAAGGTCTGTGGGACTCCTCCTACAATGAGCAGTTCTTC.

The rearrangement joins TRBV6-2 or TRBV6-3 to TRBJ2-1, with TRBD2 identical over 12 bases. The CDR3 is made up of 17 amino acids. V shed 6 bases, J shed 0 bases, and the junction held 6 bases outside the gene matches. Looked up from germline, CDR1 is MNHEY and CDR2 is SVGEGT. CDR3 loop: CASRRLAGASSYNEQFF. In nucleotides, the CDR3 is TGTGCCAGCAGAAGACTAGCGGGAGCGAGCTCCTACAATGAGCAGTTCTTC.

This clonotype has only a few counts. The chain recombines TRBV7-2 with TRBJ2-3, with D unresolved. Trimming left V 5 bases short and J 5 bases short, with 8 bases between. The CDR3 loop spans 12 amino acids. In germline, CDR1 is SGHTA, CDR2 FQGNSA. CDR3 amino acids: CASSPRVDTQYF. Here the CDR3 DNA reads TGTGCCAGCAGCCCCCGGGTAGATACGCAGTATTTT.

This clonotype was recorded a few times. The chain joins TRBV12-3 or TRBV12-4 to TRBJ2-5, with D possibly called TRBD1 or TRBD2 (5 bases each). CDR3 length equals 14 residues. V lost 2 bases, J lost 1 base, and 8 bases lay in between. CDR3 sequence reads: CASSLFGGQETQYF. CDR3 DNA sequence: TGTGCCAGCAGTTTATTTGGGGGCCAAGAGACCCAGTACTTC.

This clonotype has a handful of counts. The chain links TRBV20-1 to TRBJ2-1; D is tentatively TRBD1 or TRBD2 (5 bases each). The CDR3 spans 13 residues. The germline V and J ends were trimmed by 5 bases and 12 bases, with 20 bases remaining between them. Germline assignment: CDR1 DFQATT and CDR2 SNEGSKA (reference sequence). CDR3 bases: TGCAGTGCTCATAGGGACGGAGAATCCGGGCAGTTCTTC. This codes for CSAHRDGESGQFF.

The table lists this clonotype with many counts. This chain joins TRBV5-1 and TRBJ2-5; 7 bases are a match to TRBD1. This CDR3 has 14 amino acids. J lost 1 base, V lost 4 bases, and 4 bases had no gene match. Germline CDR1 reads SGHRS; CDR2 reads YFSETQ. CDR3 coding DNA: TGCGCCAGCAGCCCCGGACAGGTCCAAGAGACCCAGTACTTC. Its translation: CASSPGQVQETQYF.

This clonotype showed up many times. This chain connects TRBV6-2 or TRBV6-3 to TRBJ2-7, with D possibly TRBD2 on 6 matching bases. This CDR3 region has 12 residues. Per germline, CDR1 MNHEY and CDR2 SVGEGT. V lost 4 bases and J 6 bases, leaving 10 bases between the germline ends. The CDR3 bases are TGTGCCAGCAGTTTGGGTAGCGGCGAGCAGTACTTC. It encodes CASSLGSGEQYF.

V and J are TRBV29-1 and TRBJ2-1; D remains unclear. The ends were cut back, 7 bases at V and 0 bases at J, with 13 bases in the middle. Germline V gene lookup returns CDR1 SQVTM and CDR2 ANQGSEA. The CDR3 covers 14 residues. CDR3 loop: CSAGPPSSYNEQFF. The CDR3 nucleotides are TGCAGCGCCGGACCTCCCAGCTCCTACAATGAGCAGTTCTTC.

Many counts were recorded for this clonotype. The chain employs TRBV12-3 or TRBV12-4 and TRBJ2-3; D gene ambiguous. Between the trimmed V and J ends, which lost 5 bases and 2 bases, there was a span of 8 bases. This CDR3 region has 13 residues. The CDR3: CASSLLVTDTQYF. The DNA for the CDR3 is TGTGCCAGCAGTCTCCTAGTCACAGATACGCAGTATTTT.

This clonotype was observed many times. The gene calls are TRBV7-2 and TRBJ1-2; D possibly corresponds to TRBD1 (5 bases). Germline CDR1 SGHTA, CDR2 FQGNSA. Between the trimmed V and J ends, which lost 1 base and 2 bases, there was a span of 8 bases. The CDR3 consists of 14 residues. The DNA of the CDR3 is TGTGCCAGCAGCTTAGGGGGGGAAAACTATGGCTACACCTTC. The encoded protein is CASSLGGENYGYTF.

In its sample, this clonotype was seen many times. The V call is TRBV20-1, the J call TRBJ2-7; no firm D call. CDR3 size: 13 residues. V gave up 3 bases and J gave up 0 bases, with 9 bases separating them. The germline V gene has CDR1 DFQATT and CDR2 SNEGSKA (reference sequence). CDR3 sequence (DNA): TGCAGTGCTAGTCGCCCGGGCTCCTACGAGCAGTACTTC. Its translation is CSASRPGSYEQYF.

This clonotype was seen at least ten times. The gene calls are TRBV12-3 or TRBV12-4 and TRBJ2-3; D is unresolved. V was trimmed by 3 bases and J by 2 bases, leaving 12 bases between them. CDR3 length: 15 residues. In DNA, the CDR3 is TGTGCCAGCAGTTTCGTGGGCGTGGACACAGATACGCAGTATTTT. Its translation is CASSFVGVDTDTQYF.